This T cell receptor beta chain was sequenced in a study of somatic mutations in cytotoxic T cells in rheumatoid arthritis. Study background: The researchers flow-sorted some T-cell populations stained with V beta antibodies and got nearly 100% purity, and these included V beta1+ cells sequenced for TCRB.

Remarks on this clone: Its matching antigen is unknown.

This CDR3 spans 14 amino acids. V lost 2 bases and J 4 bases, leaving 10 bases between the germline ends. The germline V gene has CDR1 SGHKS and CDR2 YYEKEE (reference sequence). Broader study findings: Clonality of CD8+ T cells, which was compared between rheumatoid arthritis patients and age-matched healthy controls, did not differ significantly. Per patient, the largest CD8+ clone was found to exceed 20% of CD8+ cells in about an eighth of the roughly 60 cases.

The repertoire was sequenced with immunoSEQ multiplex PCR; TCRdb's copy has only in-frame clones and lacks some. The table has nearly 20,000 clones, 85% to 90% seen once; the top ten hold roughly 14%. The source material was CD8+ T cells sorted from blood. The chain uses TRBV5-5 and TRBJ1-5; possible D gene TRBD1, 6 bases. This clonotype originated in a man aged 35-49 years in good health. CDR3: CASSFGQTNQPQHF. As DNA, the CDR3 is TGTGCCAGCAGCTTCGGACAGACGAATCAGCCCCAGCATTTT.